This is a list of T cell receptor beta chains from one sample in a study of cytomegalovirus exposure and HLA in healthy donors. Produced via immunoSEQ multiplex PCR; TCRdb's table is partial and in-frame only. The sample includes approximately 190,000 clones, about four fifths of them seen just once. Material: PBMCs. Source of these receptors: a woman aged 18-29 years in good health and CMV-seronegative. Both conserved end residues are part of each CDR3. D genes are given only for firm matches. A clone size is listed for some rows: how often the clone was seen (once, few, many), or a class if it is expanded.

v_gene,d_gene,j_gene,abundance,CDR3nt,CDR3aa
TRBV5-8,TRBD2,TRBJ2-1,once,TGTGCCAGCAGCTTACCCGGGACTATAGCTTACGAGCAGTTCTTC,CASSLPGTIAYEQFF
TRBV9,TRBD2,TRBJ2-2,-,TGTGCCAGCAGCGTAGGGGCCTGGCGGGAGTCGGTCGGGGAGCTGTTTTTT,CASSVGAWRESVGELFF
TRBV7-9,TRBD2,TRBJ2-2,-,TGTGCCAGCAGCACCCGCCGACTAGCGGAAAACACCGGGGAGCTGTTTTTT,CASSTRRLAENTGELFF
TRBV18,TRBD1,TRBJ1-5,-,TGTGCCAGCTCACCAGGAGGGACAGGGTTGAGGAGCAATCAGCCCCAGCATTTT,CASSPGGTGLRSNQPQHF
TRBV6-6,-,TRBJ2-5,once,TGTGCCAGCACAGGGGCGGAAGAGACCCAGTACTTC,CASTGAEETQYF
TRBV27,-,TRBJ2-7,-,TGTGCCAGCAGTTTATCGGGGCAGGTGTACGAGCAGTACTTC,CASSLSGQVYEQYF
TRBV5-1,-,TRBJ1-1,-,TGCGCCAGCAGCCCGTCTAACACCGGGTCGGGTGAAGCTTTCTTT,CASSPSNTGSGEAFF
TRBV2,TRBD1,TRBJ1-4,-,TGTGCCAGCAGTGACCCGACCTCAGGACAGGGCGCCATGGGGGGGCTGTTTTTT,CASSDPTSGQGAMGGLFF
TRBV7-9,TRBD2,TRBJ2-5,-,TGTGCCAGCAGCGCTAGCGGGAGTGAAGAGACCCAGTACTTC,CASSASGSEETQYF
TRBV10-1,TRBD2,TRBJ2-7,-,TGCGCCAGCAGCCGGGGGGGCAGCGACTACGAGCAGTACTTC,CASSRGGSDYEQYF
TRBV6-1,TRBD2,TRBJ2-1,-,TGTGCCAGCACTGGGACTAGCGGTTACAATGAGCAGTTCTTC,CASTGTSGYNEQFF
TRBV5-1,-,TRBJ1-2,-,TGCGCCAGCAGCTTGGAGCTCGCCTCAGGGGACTATGGCTACACCTTC,CASSLELASGDYGYTF
TRBV19,TRBD2,TRBJ2-1,-,TGTGCCAGTAGTATAGAATACTCAACTAGCGGGAGCTCCACCTACAATGAGCAGTTCTTC,CASSIEYSTSGSSTYNEQFF
TRBV2,TRBD1,TRBJ1-2,-,TGTGCCAGCAGTGTGACAGGGCCCTATGGCTACACCTTC,CASSVTGPYGYTF
TRBV28,TRBD1,TRBJ1-2,-,TGTGCCAGCAGCCCGGACAGGGTCTATGGCTACACCTTC,CASSPDRVYGYTF
TRBV5-1,-,TRBJ2-3,-,TGCGCCAGCAGCCGCGGCAACAGGGTTCCTAGCACAGATACGCAGTATTTT,CASSRGNRVPSTDTQYF
TRBV27,TRBD1,TRBJ1-3,-,TGTGCCAGCTCATACAGGGGTGGGCCTGGAAACACCATATATTTT,CASSYRGGPGNTIYF
TRBV10-3,TRBD2,TRBJ2-1,-,TGTGCCATCAGTGAGTCGACTAGCGGGAATGAGCAGTTCTTC,CAISESTSGNEQFF
TRBV28,TRBD1,TRBJ1-2,-,TGTGCCAGCAGTTTAGGGACAGGGGGCCATGGCTACACCTTC,CASSLGTGGHGYTF
TRBV28,TRBD1,TRBJ1-1,-,TGTGCCAGCAGTCCCCCGGGACAGGTAGCGAACACTGAAGCTTTCTTT,CASSPPGQVANTEAFF
TRBV12-5,-,TRBJ2-7,-,TGTGCTAGTGGTCCAGGGGACAACTCCTACGAGCAGTACTTC,CASGPGDNSYEQYF
TRBV4-1,TRBD2,TRBJ2-3,few,TGCGCCAGCAGCCAAGATCGTGTTAGCGGGAGGGCAGATACGCAGTATTTT,CASSQDRVSGRADTQYF